This TCR beta chain appears in the sequencing data of a study of CD8 T cells in Susac syndrome. The study, taken as a whole, reports: The study conceded that relatively few individuals underwent its TCR sequencing and HLA analysis.

In the case of this clonotype: The antigen remains undetermined.

In germline, CDR1 is LGHNA, CDR2 YNFKEQ. Unmatched junction bases numbered 8, after V lost 0 bases and J lost 4 bases. This CDR3 is built from 18 residues. Reverse transcription of roughly 0.5 to 1 ug RNA used random hexamers. TCRdb redid the calling of the immunoSEQ multiplex PCR reads with MiXCR, one entry per CDR3 protein. The table has 100,000 to 150,000 distinct CDR3 sequences, around 94% seen once; the top ten hold under 0.095%. The sequenced sample was CD4+ T cells from PBMCs. This TCR was recovered from a human donor in good health. The chain links TRBV4-2 to TRBJ2-2; 10 nucleotides match TRBD2. The CDR3: CASSQDPAGGPGTGELFF. In DNA, the CDR3 is TGTGCCAGCAGCCAAGATCCAGCGGGAGGGCCGGGCACCGGGGAGCTGTTTTTT.